These 23 T cell receptor beta chains were all obtained from the same sample, sequenced in a study of cytomegalovirus exposure and HLA in healthy donors. The PCR used 60 Vbeta and 13 Jbeta primers. Repertoires were generated with immunoSEQ multiplex PCR, while TCRdb's copy carries only in-frame clones and drops some. The sample has approximately 180,000 clones. Sequenced input: PBMCs. The receptors shown here come from a man aged 25 to 45 in good health and CMV-seronegative.

The chain uses TRBV4-3 and TRBJ2-5; maybe TRBD1 (6 bases). Trimming removed 0 bases at V and 5 bases at J, with 16 bases between. This CDR3 has 16 residues. Germline lookup yields CDR1 LGHNA and CDR2 YSLEER. The CDR3 DNA reads TGCGCCAGCAGCCAAGAGCCAGGGGTGGTAGCGGAGACCCAGTACTTC. Translated: CASSQEPGVVAETQYF.

This chain connects TRBV7-9 to TRBJ1-1; TRBD1 aligns across 9 bases. There are 14 residues in the CDR3. With V trimmed by 5 bases and J by 4 bases, 5 bases remained unmatched. CDR1 and CDR2 (germline): SEHNR, FQNEAQ (reference sequence). CDR3 nucleotide sequence: TGTGCCAGCAGCCCCCCACAGGGGGCCACTGAAGCTTTCTTT. As protein: CASSPPQGATEAFF.

The CDR3 nucleotides are TGTGCCAGCAGTTCCCGGGACAGCTACGAGCAGTACTTC. The encoded protein is CASSSRDSYEQYF. The J gene is TRBJ2-7, the V gene TRBV27, with TRBD1 identical over 7 bases. V lost 4 bases, J lost 3 bases, and 3 bases stayed unmatched. This CDR3 comprises 13 residues. Germline values: CDR1 MNHEY, CDR2 SMNVEV (reference sequence).

The chain employs TRBV6-5 and TRBJ2-7; TRBD1 aligns across 9 bases. Germline V gives CDR1 MNHEY, CDR2 SVGAGI. The V gene end was trimmed by 2 bases and the J gene end by 5 bases; junction bases not matched to a gene: 4. CDR3 size: 14 residues. In nucleotides, the CDR3 is TGTGCCAGCAGTTACGGGACAGGGTTCCACGAGCAGTACTTC. Its translation: CASSYGTGFHEQYF.

This rearrangement joins TRBV5-1 to TRBJ2-7; 8 positions agree with TRBD2. Trimming at V came to 0 bases and at J to 2 bases, leaving 4 bases not matched to a gene. There are 15 residues in the CDR3. From germline, CDR1 is SGHRS and CDR2 YFSETQ. CDR3 protein: CASSLGTGGAYEQYF. The CDR3 DNA is TGCGCCAGCAGCTTGGGAACGGGAGGGGCCTACGAGCAGTACTTC.

V gene TRBV7-9 combines with J gene TRBJ2-7; 10 positions agree with TRBD1. CDR1 and CDR2 (germline): SEHNR, FQNEAQ (reference sequence). The CDR3 is 15 residues long. The ends lost 5 bases at V and 5 bases at J; junction bases unmatched: 9. As DNA, the CDR3 is TGTGCCAGCAGCGCGTTTGGACAGGGGGTCCACGAGCAGTACTTC. Protein product: CASSAFGQGVHEQYF.

This rearrangement joins TRBV4-2 to TRBJ1-3; possibly TRBD1 for D (6 bases). From germline, CDR1 is LGHNA and CDR2 YNFKEQ. V was pared by 0 bases and J by 6 bases, with 15 bases between. The CDR3 covers 16 residues. The CDR3 DNA sequence: TGTGCCAGCAGCCAAGAAGCGGGGGCTCATCTAAACACCATATATTTT. Amino acids: CASSQEAGAHLNTIYF.

The V and J genes are TRBV11-3 and TRBJ2-3, with 9 nucleotides matching TRBD2. The CDR3 runs 16 residues. Unmatched junction bases numbered 7, after V lost 1 base and J lost 5 bases. CDR1 is SGHNT and CDR2 is YENEEA in the germline V gene. In nucleotides, the CDR3 is TGTGCCAGCAGCTTAGGTGCGGGAGGGATGGTAGATACGCAGTATTTT. Translation: CASSLGAGGMVDTQYF.

This chain joins TRBV5-1 and TRBJ2-1, with TRBD2 matching 11 bases. The CDR3 runs to 15 residues. Per germline, CDR1 SGHRS and CDR2 YFSETQ. J gave up 9 bases and V 1 base, and 6 bases lay outside the gene matches. CDR3 in amino acids: CASSLSSLAGVEQFF. CDR3 bases: TGCGCCAGCAGCTTGTCCTCACTAGCGGGAGTTGAGCAGTTCTTC.

The chain has TRBV7-8 and TRBJ2-1; 7 bases line up with TRBD2. J lost 0 bases, V lost 2 bases, and 7 bases had no gene match. The CDR3 is 17 amino acids. The germline V gene has CDR1 SGHVS and CDR2 FQNEAQ. Here the CDR3 reads CASSLKRGPTSYNEQFF. CDR3 DNA: TGTGCCAGCAGCTTAAAGCGGGGCCCTACCTCCTACAATGAGCAGTTCTTC.

V gene TRBV10-1 combines with J gene TRBJ2-1; 8 nucleotides line up with TRBD1. In germline, CDR1 is WNHNN, CDR2 SYGVQD (reference sequence). Trimming removed 2 bases from V and 4 bases from J; junction bases left unmatched: 4. The CDR3 consists of 15 residues. The CDR3 nucleotides are TGCGCCAGCAGTGAGACTACAGGGGGATACAATGAGCAGTTCTTC. Encoded protein: CASSETTGGYNEQFF.

Concerning this clone itself: This specimen includes other DNA sequences encoding the same CDR3. This sequence joins TRBV19 and TRBJ2-1, with 8 nucleotides matching TRBD2. The CDR3 is 14 residues long. Trimming removed 7 bases from V and 2 bases from J; junction bases left unmatched: 4. CDR1 and CDR2 from the germline V gene are LNHDA and SQIVND (reference sequence). CDR3 in DNA: TGTGCCAGTACTCGGGAGGGCCCCTACAATGAGCAGTTCTTC. Amino acid sequence: CASTREGPYNEQFF. Filled out from reference TRBV19 and TRBJ2-1, the complete variable domain reads DGGITQSPKYLFRKEGQNVTLSCEQNLNHDAMYWYRQDPGQGLRLIYYSQIVNDFQKGDIAEGYSVSREKKESFPLTVTSAQKNPTAFYLCASTREGPYNEQFFGPGTRLTVL.

The chain uses TRBV4-1 and TRBJ1-1; D gene uncertain. Looked up from germline, CDR1 is MGHRA and CDR2 is YSYEKL. Trimming removed 2 bases from V and 4 bases from J, with 17 bases in between. CDR3 length: 16 amino acids. CDR3 amino acids: CASSQSRAGWATEAFF. CDR3 DNA sequence: TGCGCCAGCAGCCAATCTAGGGCGGGCTGGGCCACTGAAGCTTTCTTT.

This rearrangement joins TRBV19 to TRBJ2-7, with 8 bases aligning to TRBD2. The V gene's germline CDR1 is LNHDA and CDR2 SQIVND (reference sequence). The CDR3 loop spans 14 amino acids. V gave up 3 bases and J gave up 3 bases; unmatched junction bases: 4. The chain's CDR3 is CASSMSGSFYEQYF. For the CDR3, the DNA is TGTGCCAGTAGTATGAGCGGGAGTTTCTACGAGCAGTACTTC.

The rearrangement uses TRBV10-3 and TRBJ1-6, with TRBD1 matching 7 bases. V was clipped by 0 bases and J by 7 bases; unmatched bases: 3. CDR1 ENHRY and CDR2 SYGVKD come from the germline V gene. The CDR3 extends over 15 amino acids. The CDR3 region has the DNA TGTGCCATCAGTGAGTCGATACAGGGGAATTCACCCCTCCACTTT. As protein: CAISESIQGNSPLHF.

The chain uses TRBV5-4 and TRBJ2-1; D is perhaps TRBD2 (6 bases). The length of the CDR3 is 15 residues. Germline CDR1 SGHNT, CDR2 YYREEE (reference sequence). Trimming shortened V by 0 bases and J by 5 bases, and 12 bases separated the two germline ends. The CDR3 spells CASSLVASDDNEQFF. The CDR3 coding sequence is TGTGCCAGCAGCTTGGTGGCTAGCGACGACAATGAGCAGTTCTTC. The full variable domain, rest sourced from reference TRBV5-4 and TRBJ2-1, is ETGVTQSPTHLIKTRGQQVTLRCSSQSGHNTVSWYQQALGQGPQFIFQYYREEENGRGNFPPRFSGLQFPNYSSELNVNALELDDSALYLCASSLVASDDNEQFFGPGTRLTVL.

DNA for the CDR3: TGTGCCAGTATTCCCTTCTCTGGGGCCAACGTCCTGACTTTC. Protein: CASIPFSGANVLTF. V gene TRBV19 combines with J gene TRBJ2-6; the D is unclear. V lost 7 bases to trimming and J lost 0 bases, with 7 bases between them. This CDR3 region has 14 residues. CDR1 LNHDA and CDR2 SQIVND come from the germline V gene (reference sequence). Supplemented by reference TRBV19 and TRBJ2-6, the full variable domain reads DGGITQSPKYLFRKEGQNVTLSCEQNLNHDAMYWYRQDPGQGLRLIYYSQIVNDFQKGDIAEGYSVSREKKESFPLTVTSAQKNPTAFYLCASIPFSGANVLTFGAGSRLTVL.

With regard to this clone: Its ends do not fully match the called genes, so a read error is possible. This chain connects TRBV10-3 to TRBJ1-4; D ambiguous. The CDR3 has 14 amino acids. Germline CDR1 ENHRY, CDR2 SYGVKD. In DNA form, the CDR3 reads TGTGCCACCAGTGAGACGGCAACTAATGAAAAACTGTTTTTT. Its translation is CATSETATNEKLFF.

The chain uses TRBV6-4 and TRBJ1-2; 11 nucleotides line up with TRBD1. Germline CDR1 is MRHNA and CDR2 is SNTAGT. The length of the CDR3 is 13 residues. V shed 5 bases, J shed 7 bases, and the junction held 3 bases outside the gene matches. The CDR3 loop reads CASSPGQGAGYTF. For the CDR3, the DNA is TGTGCCAGCAGTCCAGGACAGGGGGCTGGCTACACCTTC.

The V and J genes are TRBV28 and TRBJ2-1; 8 nucleotides align to TRBD1. The V gene end was trimmed by 5 bases and the J gene end by 8 bases; junction bases not matched to a gene: 17. Germline values: CDR1 MDHEN, CDR2 SYDVKM. CDR3 size: 17 residues. The CDR3 here is CASSRQVVGAGQDEQFF. The CDR3 DNA reads TGTGCCAGCAGTCGACAGGTGGTGGGGGCGGGACAGGATGAGCAGTTCTTC.

The chain is built from TRBV10-3 and TRBJ2-7; maybe TRBD1 (6 bases). Germline V lookup: CDR1 ENHRY, CDR2 SYGVKD. The CDR3 consists of 12 residues. V was pared by 3 bases and J by 6 bases, with 9 bases between. The DNA for the CDR3 is TGTGCCATCAGTGAACAGGGTCTCGAGCAGTACTTC. Translation gives CAISEQGLEQYF.

The chain couples TRBV28 to TRBJ2-3; 8 nucleotides align to TRBD2. J lost 0 bases, V lost 6 bases, and 5 bases had no gene match. Germline CDR1 is MDHEN and CDR2 is SYDVKM. This CDR3 is 15 amino acids long. DNA of the CDR3: TGTGCCAGCAGCCCCAGCGGGGGTAGCACAGATACGCAGTATTTT. Encoded protein: CASSPSGGSTDTQYF.

The CDR3 DNA follows: TGTGCCAGCTCTCCCGGGACAGACCTTGAAGCTTTCTTT. This encodes CASSPGTDLEAFF. The chain uses TRBV18 and TRBJ1-1; 7 bases match TRBD1. The length of the CDR3 is 13 residues. Germline CDR1 and CDR2: KGHSH and LQKENI. With V trimmed by 6 bases and J by 7 bases, 8 bases remained unmatched.